One and the same sample provided the 25 T cell receptor beta chains below, sequenced in a study of cytomegalovirus exposure and HLA in healthy donors. Amplification used 60 Vbeta primers and 13 Jbeta primers. Method: immunoSEQ multiplex PCR; TCRdb's copy keeps in-frame clones and lacks some. Seen here are some 130,000 clones, over 60% observed once, and the top ten hold around 3%. Sequenced input: PBMCs. These receptors all stem from a woman under 40 in good health and CMV-seropositive.

There are a few counts of this clone. The chain is built from TRBV28 and TRBJ2-1; 10 positions agree with TRBD1. CDR3 size: 16 residues. Germline trimming cut 6 bases from V and 8 bases from J; bases unmatched to any gene: 13. Germline V CDR1 and CDR2: MDHEN, SYDVKM. CDR3: CASSPISRDRGDEQFF. In DNA, the CDR3 is TGTGCCAGCAGCCCAATATCCCGGGACAGGGGCGATGAGCAGTTCTTC. Drawing the rest from reference TRBV28 and TRBJ2-1, the complete variable domain is DVKVTQSSRYLVKRTGEKVFLECVQDMDHENMFWYRQDPGLGLRLIYFSYDVKMKEKGDIPEGYSVSREKKERFSLILESASTNQTSMYLCASSPISRDRGDEQFFGPGTRLTVL.

The chain joins TRBV19 to TRBJ2-1; maybe TRBD1 (6 bases). V was pared by 5 bases and J by 6 bases, with 11 bases between. The CDR3 loop spans 13 amino acids. CDR1 is LNHDA and CDR2 is SQIVND in the germline V gene (reference sequence). This chain's CDR3 is CASSHLQGNEQFF. DNA of the CDR3: TGTGCCAGTAGTCACCTACAGGGCAATGAGCAGTTCTTC.

This clone appeared once. The chain recombines TRBV9 with TRBJ2-1, with D possibly TRBD1 on 5 matching bases. Trimming took 0 bases from V and 2 from J, leaving 9 bases between them. Germline-derived CDR1 and CDR2 are SGDLS and YYNGEE. The CDR3 runs to 15 residues. CDR3 nucleotide sequence: TGTGCCAGCAGCGTAGGTCAGGGAACCTACAATGAGCAGTTCTTC. Amino acids: CASSVGQGTYNEQFF.

The V and J genes are TRBV10-1 and TRBJ2-6; 9 bases align to TRBD2. CDR1 is WNHNN, CDR2 SYGVQD, per germline (reference sequence). This CDR3 spans 17 amino acids. In nucleotides, the CDR3 is TGCGGCGCGGGGGGGAAGAAGGGCAGGGCTGGGGCCAACGTCCTGACTTTC. Amino acid sequence: CGAGGKKGRAGANVLTF.

The V and J genes are TRBV2 and TRBJ2-5, with D perhaps TRBD2 (5 bases). CDR3 size: 13 residues. CDR1 SNHLY and CDR2 FYNNEI come from the germline V gene. Trimming shortened V by 3 bases and J by 5 bases, and 10 bases separated the two germline ends. The DNA for the CDR3 is TGTGCCAGCAGTGACGAGGGCCACGAGACCCAGTACTTC. Residues: CASSDEGHETQYF.

The rearrangement joins TRBV6-1 to TRBJ1-1; D might be TRBD1 (5 bases). Germline V CDR1 and CDR2: MNHNS, SASEGT. Trimming pared 8 bases from V and 0 bases from J, leaving 10 bases between. CDR3 length equals 13 residues. This CDR3 reads CASATELNTEAFF. CDR3 sequence (DNA): TGTGCCAGCGCGACAGAACTGAACACTGAAGCTTTCTTT.

This clone was seen only a few times. The chain uses TRBV28 and TRBJ2-7; TRBD1 is a possible D gene (6 bases). Trimming cost V 4 bases and J 3 bases, with 16 bases left between them. Germline CDR1 reads MDHEN; CDR2 reads SYDVKM. The CDR3 has 15 residues. CDR3 protein: CASSYSTTGLYEQYF. In DNA form, the CDR3 reads TGTGCCAGCAGTTACTCCACGACAGGACTCTACGAGCAGTACTTC.

The gene calls are TRBV6-6 and TRBJ1-1, with D hard to call. Germline V gives CDR1 MNHNY, CDR2 SVGAGI (reference sequence). V lost 5 bases and J lost 0, with 13 bases in between. The CDR3 is made up of 15 amino acids. In DNA form, the CDR3 reads TGTGCCAGCAGTCCCCCGGGTTCGCTGAACACTGAAGCTTTCTTT. Its translation: CASSPPGSLNTEAFF.

The rearrangement joins TRBV5-1 to TRBJ2-2, with 13 bases lining up with TRBD2. Germline assignment: CDR1 SGHRS and CDR2 YFSETQ. The CDR3 is 19 amino acids. V dropped 4 bases and J dropped 5; count of bases not matched to a gene: 14. This chain's CDR3 is CASSINPWTSGGYTGELFF. DNA for the CDR3: TGCGCCAGCAGCATAAACCCTTGGACTAGCGGGGGATATACCGGGGAGCTGTTTTTT.

The V gene is TRBV7-2, the J gene TRBJ1-2; possibly TRBD1 for D (5 bases). Germline values: CDR1 SGHTA, CDR2 FQGNSA. The CDR3 is 13 residues long. Between the trimmed V and J ends, which lost 5 bases and 4 bases, there was a span of 11 bases. The CDR3 loop is CASSQGLPYGYTF. The CDR3 DNA sequence: TGTGCCAGCAGCCAGGGATTGCCCTATGGCTACACCTTC.

V is TRBV6-5 and J is TRBJ1-2; D unclear. Germline V lookup: CDR1 MNHEY, CDR2 SVGAGI. The ends were cut back, 5 bases at V and 6 bases at J, with 13 bases in the middle. The CDR3 extends over 13 amino acids. CDR3 region: CASSGRTPHGYTF. The CDR3 coding sequence is TGTGCCAGCAGTGGCCGGACTCCCCATGGCTACACCTTC.

The genes are TRBV6-6 and TRBJ2-5; 11 bases match TRBD2. Judging by the DNA end, TRBJ2-7 fits better; the J call may be wrong. Germline CDR1 and CDR2: MNHNY and SVGAGI (reference sequence). This CDR3 comprises 16 residues. The chain's CDR3 is CASSYSVLAGGYEQYF. CDR3 DNA sequence: TGTGCCAGCAGTTACTCGGTCCTAGCGGGGGGCTACGAGCAGTACTTC.

V and J are TRBV7-9 and TRBJ2-3; TRBD1 matches 8 bases. V trimming: 4 bases; J trimming: 4 bases; junction bases outside the gene matches: 4. There are 14 residues in the CDR3. Germline V gene lookup returns CDR1 SEHNR and CDR2 FQNEAQ (reference sequence). CDR3 region: CASSSDRAPDTQYF. CDR3 DNA: TGTGCCAGCAGCTCGGACAGGGCACCAGATACGCAGTATTTT.

This chain uses TRBV5-1 with TRBJ2-5; TRBD1 matches 8 bases. The germline V gene has CDR1 SGHRS and CDR2 YFSETQ. CDR3 size: 14 residues. The J segment lost 5 bases and the V segment lost 4 bases, leaving 7 bases of the junction unmatched. As DNA, the CDR3 is TGCGCCAGCAGCCCCGGACAGGGCGGGGAGACCCAGTACTTC. As protein: CASSPGQGGETQYF.

The rearrangement uses TRBV2 and TRBJ2-5; 16 bases fit TRBD2. The CDR3 consists of 15 residues. Losses at the gene ends were 6 bases for V and 7 bases for J; bases not matched to a gene: 5. Looked up from germline, CDR1 is SNHLY and CDR2 is FYNNEI. CDR3 residues: CASRGTSGGAVTQYF. In DNA form, the CDR3 reads TGTGCCAGCAGGGGGACTAGCGGGGGGGCGGTGACCCAGTACTTC.

There are a few counts of this clone. The V gene is TRBV2, the J gene TRBJ1-5, with 8 nucleotides matching TRBD1. The CDR3 runs 15 residues. Germline V gene sequence: CDR1 SNHLY, CDR2 FYNNEI. V was pared by 3 bases and J by 6 bases, with 7 bases of the junction left unmatched. CDR3 bases: TGTGCCAGCAGTGAGGGACAGGTTATGGCTCAGCCCCAGCATTTT. It yields the protein CASSEGQVMAQPQHF.

The chain employs TRBV5-6 and TRBJ2-5, with 11 bases lining up with TRBD2. The J call may be faulty, since TRBJ2-7 better matches the DNA end. The CDR3 sequence is 15 residues long. Germline V gene lookup returns CDR1 SGHDT and CDR2 YYEEEE. CDR3 sequence (DNA): TGTGCCAGCAGCTTGGGACTAGCGGGGTTCTACGAGCAGTACTTC. Its protein product is CASSLGLAGFYEQYF.

The chain is built from TRBV9 and TRBJ2-1; 7 bases align to TRBD1. The germline CDR1 and CDR2 sequences are SGDLS and YYNGEE. With 8 bases clipped from V and 10 bases from J, the junction kept 18 bases outside the gene matches. The CDR3 extends over 15 amino acids. CDR3 protein: CARLIKRTGLREQFF. The CDR3 DNA reads as TGTGCCAGATTGATAAAACGGACAGGCCTCAGGGAGCAGTTCTTC.

The chain has TRBV2 and TRBJ1-2; TRBD1 aligns across 9 bases. V shed 6 bases and J 8 bases; nucleotides not matched to a gene: 10. CDR3 length: 14 amino acids. Germline V gives CDR1 SNHLY, CDR2 FYNNEI. The CDR3 region has the DNA TGTGCCAGCAGGGGCGGACAGGGGATAGGGGGCTACACCTTC. Translating gives CASRGGQGIGGYTF.

This chain links TRBV7-8 with TRBJ2-7; 9 bases map to TRBD1. Per germline, CDR1 SGHVS and CDR2 FQNEAQ. The CDR3 extends over 14 amino acids. Unmatched junction bases numbered 4, after V lost 3 bases and J lost 4 bases. Here the CDR3 reads CASSLPGQGYEQYF. CDR3 DNA: TGTGCCAGCAGCTTGCCGGGACAGGGATACGAGCAGTACTTC.

The V call is TRBV14, the J call TRBJ2-7; D uncertain. In germline, CDR1 is SGHDN, CDR2 FVKESK. This CDR3 comprises 14 residues. V gave up 1 base and J gave up 6 bases, with 13 bases separating them. The CDR3: CASSQVHRTGEQYF. The CDR3, as DNA: TGTGCCAGCAGCCAAGTGCACAGAACCGGCGAGCAGTACTTC.

For the CDR3, the DNA is TGTGCCAGCAGCGTAGTGCCAGAATTAAATTCACCCCTCCACTTT. Protein sequence: CASSVVPELNSPLHF. This rearrangement joins TRBV9 to TRBJ1-6, with D unresolved. The germline V and J ends were trimmed by 0 bases and 7 bases, with 11 bases remaining between them. Germline-derived CDR1 and CDR2 are SGDLS and YYNGEE. CDR3 length: 15 residues.

The chain employs TRBV4-3 and TRBJ2-7; 7 bases are a match to TRBD2. This CDR3 has 13 residues. Germline V CDR1 and CDR2: LGHNA, YSLEER. V lost 5 bases and J lost 7; bases outside the gene matches: 8. As DNA, the CDR3 is TGCGCCAGCAGCTACGGGACTAATGGTGAGCAGTACTTC. It is translated as CASSYGTNGEQYF.

The CDR3: CAISGRDRGRNEQFF. In DNA, the CDR3 is TGTGCCATCAGTGGGCGAGACAGGGGGCGGAATGAGCAGTTCTTC. The chain uses TRBV10-3 and TRBJ2-1; 10 positions match TRBD1. The CDR3 totals 15 residues. CDR1 is ENHRY, CDR2 SYGVKD, per germline. V shed 4 bases and J 7 bases; nucleotides not matched to a gene: 7.

This sequence joins TRBV5-1 and TRBJ2-3, with 7 bases that match TRBD2. The J segment lost 1 base and the V segment lost 4 bases, leaving 6 bases of the junction unmatched. The CDR3 contains 15 residues. The germline CDR1 and CDR2 sequences are SGHRS and YFSETQ. CDR3 nucleotides: TGCGCCAGCAGCCCGCAGCGGGGCCGCACAGATACGCAGTATTTT. It encodes CASSPQRGRTDTQYF.